This T cell receptor (beta chain) was documented in a study of Graves' ophthalmopathy and Graves' hyperthyroidism. Regarding the study as a whole: Progression of ophthalmopathy was predicted by the model with 60% to 71% sensitivity and roughly 73% specificity.

RNA transcripts served as template for amplifying TCR beta CDR3 sequences. A first-round RT-PCR used HTBI primers, followed by a second-round multiplex PCR. TCRdb re-called the multiplex PCR reads with MiXCR, one entry per CDR3 protein. Among some 360,000 distinct CDR3 sequences, about a sixth were seen once, and the ten largest hold roughly 2.6%. This clonotype was detected many times. The antigen remains unidentified. Sequencing was carried out using peripheral blood. This sequence was found in an adult woman with stable Graves' hyperthyroidism.

The DNA of the CDR3 is TGTGCCAGCAGTCGCCTGAGAGGAACGGCTTTCTTT. Translating gives CASSRLRGTAFF. The V and J genes are TRBV28 and TRBJ1-1; D call uncertain. The germline V and J ends were trimmed by 5 bases and 11 bases, with 15 bases remaining between them. This CDR3 comprises 12 residues. Germline CDR1 reads MDHEN; CDR2 reads SYDVKM.